This T cell receptor beta chain was identified in a study of molecular identifiers for immune sequencing clone quantification. The overall study: Four of five splits of RNA from 20,000 or 100,000 naive CD8 cells were sequenced in replicates. Study-wide results and caveats: Researchers reportedly could pick up spiked Jurkat TCR RNA from one cell mixed into roughly 1 million naive cells.

Isolation of naive CD8 T cells was achieved by sorting on a CD8+CD4-CCR7+CD45RA+ phenotype. Previously reported methods and listed TCR primers produced the bulk TCR libraries. MiXCR, applied by TCRdb to the PCR reads, yields one record per CDR3 protein. The table lists 100,000 or so distinct CDR3 sequences, about 35% of them singletons. This CDR3 comprises 14 residues. V was pared by 6 bases and J by 2 bases, with 13 bases between. Germline V gene lookup returns CDR1 SGHVS and CDR2 FNYEAQ. This clonotype was seen a handful of times. As yet, its antigen is unknown. The source of this sequence is a human donor in good health. Some libraries in this study had Jurkat cell RNA spiked in. The chain links TRBV7-6 to TRBJ2-5; D is unresolved. Input material: naive CD8+ T cells from blood, with Jurkat cell RNA spiked in. The sample's subset: FACS-sorted CD8+CD4-CCR7+CD45RA+ naive T cells. The CDR3 DNA follows: TGTGCCAGCAGACCTCATTTGGGGCAAGAGACCCAGTACTTC. This codes for CASRPHLGQETQYF.